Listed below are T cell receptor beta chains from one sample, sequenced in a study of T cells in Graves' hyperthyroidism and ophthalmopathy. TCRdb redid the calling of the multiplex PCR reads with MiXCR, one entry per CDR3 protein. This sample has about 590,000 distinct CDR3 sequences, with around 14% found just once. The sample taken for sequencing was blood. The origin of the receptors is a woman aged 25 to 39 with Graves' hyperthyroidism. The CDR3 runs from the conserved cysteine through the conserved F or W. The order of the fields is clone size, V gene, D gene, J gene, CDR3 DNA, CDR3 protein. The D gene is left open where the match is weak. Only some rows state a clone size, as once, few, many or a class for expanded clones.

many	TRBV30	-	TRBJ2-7	TGTGCCTGGGGGATCGAATACGAGCAGTACTTC	CAWGIEYEQYF
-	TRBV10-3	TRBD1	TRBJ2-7	TGTGCCATCAGACCACCGGGACAGGACGAGCAGTACTTC	CAIRPPGQDEQYF
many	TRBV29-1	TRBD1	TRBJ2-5	TGCAGTGCATCGGGGGCAGGGGGCGCCGAGACCCAGTACTTC	CSASGAGGAETQYF
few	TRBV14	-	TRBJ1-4	TGTGCCAGCAGCCGTAGACCCTTTGCAACTAATGAAAAACTGTTTTTT	CASSRRPFATNEKLFF
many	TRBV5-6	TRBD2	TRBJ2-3	TGTGCCAGCAGCTATACTAGCGGAACCACAGATACGCAGTATTTT	CASSYTSGTTDTQYF
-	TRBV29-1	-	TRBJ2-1	TGCAGCGTTGACGGGCTCCCAGTCTCCTACAATGAGCAGTTCTTC	CSVDGLPVSYNEQFF
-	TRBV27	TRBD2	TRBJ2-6	TGTGCCACTAAACTAGCGGGAGGATCTGGGGCCAACGTCCTGACTTTC	CATKLAGGSGANVLTF
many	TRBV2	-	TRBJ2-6	TGTGCCAGCGGTCTCCACTCTGGGGCCAACGTCCTGACTTTC	CASGLHSGANVLTF
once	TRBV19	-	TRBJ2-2	TGTGCCAGTCGCATGGGACTCCTCTCCGGGGAGCTGTTTTTT	CASRMGLLSGELFF
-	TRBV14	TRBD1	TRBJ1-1	TGTGCCAGCAGCCATGCTCCCTATGGGACAGGGGCTGAAGCTTTCTTT	CASSHAPYGTGAEAFF
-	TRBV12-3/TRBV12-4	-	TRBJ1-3	TGTGCCAGCAGTCCGGGACCCCACTCTGGAAACACCATATATTTT	CASSPGPHSGNTIYF
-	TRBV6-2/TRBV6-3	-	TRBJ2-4	TGTGCCAGCAGTTACCGGGGCTCTGGCGAACTAGCCAAAAACATTCAGTACTTC	CASSYRGSGELAKNIQYF
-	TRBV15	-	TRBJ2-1	TGTGCCACCAGCCGAACTTCCGGGGGCCCTCGCGGGGATGAGCAGTTCTTC	CATSRTSGGPRGDEQFF
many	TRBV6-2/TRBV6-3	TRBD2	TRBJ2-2	TGTGCCAGCAGTCACTCTAGCGGAGCGAACACCGGGGAGCTGTTTTTT	CASSHSSGANTGELFF
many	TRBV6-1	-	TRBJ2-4	TGTGCCAGCAGTGAATTGGGGACATCCGCAATTCAGTACTTC	CASSELGTSAIQYF
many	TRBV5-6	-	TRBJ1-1	TGTGCCAGCAGCCCTCCCCCGTTAATAAGACCCACTGAAGCTTTCTTT	CASSPPPLIRPTEAFF
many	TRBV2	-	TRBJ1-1	TGTGCCAGCAGCTCAATGGACACTGAAGCTTTCTTT	CASSSMDTEAFF
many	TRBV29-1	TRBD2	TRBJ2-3	TGCAGCATCAGACTAGCGGGAGAGATTTTGGTAGATACGCAGTATTTT	CSIRLAGEILVDTQYF
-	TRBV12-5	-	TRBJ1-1	TGTACTAGTGCCATGGACGTGAACACTGAAGCTTTCTTT	CTSAMDVNTEAFF
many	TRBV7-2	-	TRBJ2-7	TGTGCCAGCACCCAAGTCGGGAGTGGGTACGAGCAGTACTTC	CASTQVGSGYEQYF